These 13 T cell receptor beta chains came from one sample sequenced in a study of radiotherapy plus CTLA-4 blockade in lung cancer. Produced via immunoSEQ multiplex PCR; TCRdb's table is partial and in-frame only. The table lists some 110,000 clones, about 84% of them singletons. The sequencing used peripheral blood, collected from a patient treated with radiotherapy plus ipilimumab. These receptors were collected from a human donor with non-small cell lung cancer that progressed on radiotherapy plus ipilimumab. Some clones in this sample may be carry-over from other donors' samples.

In its sample, this clone was seen a few times. The chain recombines TRBV11-1 with TRBJ2-2, with 9 positions matching TRBD1. In germline, CDR1 is SGHAT, CDR2 FQDESV (reference sequence). The CDR3 has 16 amino acids. The V segment lost 2 bases and the J segment 7 bases; nucleotides outside the gene matches: 8. The CDR3 DNA follows: TGTGCCAGCAGCTTATTTAGCACAGGGGGCATCGGGGAGCTGTTTTTT. It translates to CASSLFSTGGIGELFF.

The genes are TRBV27 and TRBJ2-5; maybe TRBD2 (7 bases). V lost 5 bases and J 5 bases, leaving 18 bases between the germline ends. This CDR3 contains 15 residues. The V gene's germline CDR1 is MNHEY and CDR2 SMNVEV (reference sequence). The CDR3 here is CASSPYLGGLETQYF. CDR3 DNA sequence: TGTGCCAGCAGTCCCTATTTGGGGGGGCTGGAGACCCAGTACTTC.

The chain uses TRBV28 and TRBJ1-4; D is perhaps TRBD1 (6 bases). This CDR3 is 15 amino acids long. The germline gives CDR1 MDHEN, CDR2 SYDVKM. V lost 4 bases and J 5 bases, leaving 14 bases between the germline ends. Here the CDR3 DNA reads TGTGCCAGCAGTTCAACAGGGTTAACAAATGAAAAACTGTTTTTT. Its protein is CASSSTGLTNEKLFF.

The gene calls are TRBV19 and TRBJ2-7; 11 bases map to TRBD1. With 4 bases clipped from V and 3 bases from J, the junction kept 2 bases outside the gene matches. CDR1 is LNHDA and CDR2 is SQIVND in the germline V gene (reference sequence). This CDR3 has 14 residues. The CDR3 nucleotides are TGTGCCAGTAGTAGGACAGGGGGCTACTACGAGCAGTACTTC. It yields the protein CASSRTGGYYEQYF.

CDR3 bases: TGCAGTGCTAGATTCATCAATGAGCAGTTCTTC. Translation gives CSARFINEQFF. V gene TRBV20-1 combines with J gene TRBJ2-1; no definite D call. CDR3 length: 11 amino acids. V was pared by 2 bases and J by 6 bases, with 5 bases between. CDR1 and CDR2 (germline): DFQATT, SNEGSKA (reference sequence).

The count of this clone is one. This sequence joins TRBV30 and TRBJ1-1; no reliable D call. The V and J ends lost 5 bases and 1 base respectively, with 14 bases between them. The CDR3 is 14 residues long. Germline CDR1 reads GTSNPN; CDR2 reads SVGIG (reference sequence). The CDR3 protein is CAWSLVVGNTEAFF. The CDR3 DNA sequence: TGTGCCTGGTCCCTGGTTGTTGGGAACACTGAAGCTTTCTTT.

The chain combines TRBV30 with TRBJ2-5, with 7 bases fitting TRBD1. Trimming at V came to 4 bases and at J to 5 bases, leaving 4 bases not matched to a gene. The germline V gene has CDR1 GTSNPN and CDR2 SVGIG (reference sequence). The CDR3 totals 12 residues. The CDR3 DNA follows: TGTGCCTGGAAGGGGGCACTGGAGACCCAGTACTTC. This encodes CAWKGALETQYF.

V is TRBV7-2 and J is TRBJ2-5; D remains ambiguous. CDR3 length: 12 residues. Between the trimmed V and J ends, which lost 2 bases and 4 bases, there was a span of 5 bases. Germline loops: CDR1 SGHTA, CDR2 FQGNSA. For the CDR3, the DNA is TGTGCCAGCAGCTTACTCCGAGAGACCCAGTACTTC. This encodes CASSLLRETQYF.

V and J are TRBV7-2 and TRBJ2-7; the match to TRBD1 covers 7 bases. Germline-derived CDR1 and CDR2 are SGHTA and FQGNSA. The CDR3 covers 13 residues. V lost 5 bases, J lost 3 bases, and 4 bases stayed unmatched. Written as DNA, the CDR3 is TGTGCCAGCAGCGGGGACAGAAACTACGAGCAGTACTTC. This sequence encodes CASSGDRNYEQYF.

The CDR3: CASTGNYGYTF. The CDR3 bases are TGTGCCAGCACGGGAAACTATGGCTACACCTTC. The V gene is TRBV2, the J gene TRBJ1-2; no clear D. This CDR3 region has 11 residues. V lost 7 bases to trimming and J lost 2 bases, with 5 bases between them. Germline V gives CDR1 SNHLY, CDR2 FYNNEI.

This clone was seen just once. The chain joins TRBV5-1 to TRBJ2-1, with TRBD1 matching 8 bases. CDR3 length: 18 residues. The J segment lost 2 bases and the V segment lost 0 bases, leaving 10 bases of the junction unmatched. Germline values: CDR1 SGHRS, CDR2 YFSETQ. The CDR3, as DNA: TGCGCCAGCAGCTTGGCCGCTTTCGGGACAGGCACCTACAATGAGCAGTTCTTC. It specifies CASSLAAFGTGTYNEQFF.

This clone came up a few times. The V call is TRBV9, the J call TRBJ2-7; D is perhaps TRBD1 (5 bases). Trimming removed 0 bases from V and 9 bases from J, with 19 bases in between. This CDR3 comprises 15 residues. Germline CDR1 is SGDLS and CDR2 is YYNGEE. The CDR3 DNA follows: TGTGCCAGCAGCGTAGGCGGTGGGGCATTGGGTGTGCAGTACTTC. Protein product: CASSVGGGALGVQYF.

The chain employs TRBV2 and TRBJ2-5, with TRBD2 identical over 12 bases. TRBJ2-7 matches the DNA end more closely, so the J call is doubtful. This CDR3 is 17 amino acids long. Germline V gene data show CDR1 as SNHLY and CDR2 as FYNNEI. Here the CDR3 reads CASSEARTSGAPYEQYF. The CDR3 nucleotides are TGTGCCAGCAGTGAAGCGAGGACTAGCGGGGCCCCCTACGAGCAGTACTTC.